This T cell receptor beta chain was sequenced for a study of blood T cell repertoires in COVID-19. Background on the study: Researchers got acute and convalescent COVID-19 samples from the United States, Italy and Spain. T cells, B-cell-depleted T cells, or PBMCs supplied cDNA or gDNA.

Per the original methods: Estimated nucleated cell counts came from reference gene primer amplification. The repertoire was sequenced with immunoSEQ multiplex PCR; TCRdb's copy has only in-frame clones and lacks some. Clonal size and the V and J genes are those of that table, whereas D and trimming came from the DNA. The table lists 200,000 to 250,000 clones, roughly 85% of them singletons. After removal of 5 bases from V and 7 bases from J, the junction contained 4 bases not matched to a gene. The CDR3 is 14 amino acids. CDR1 and CDR2 (germline): WSHSY, SAAADI. Material for sequencing was peripheral blood. The TCR was taken from a man in his fifties who had recovered from COVID-19. This chain connects TRBV10-2 to TRBJ1-5, with 11 bases aligning to TRBD1. The CDR3 DNA follows: TGCGCCAGCAGTCGGACAGGGGGCGCGCAGCCCCAGCATTTT. Its protein product is CASSRTGGAQPQHF.